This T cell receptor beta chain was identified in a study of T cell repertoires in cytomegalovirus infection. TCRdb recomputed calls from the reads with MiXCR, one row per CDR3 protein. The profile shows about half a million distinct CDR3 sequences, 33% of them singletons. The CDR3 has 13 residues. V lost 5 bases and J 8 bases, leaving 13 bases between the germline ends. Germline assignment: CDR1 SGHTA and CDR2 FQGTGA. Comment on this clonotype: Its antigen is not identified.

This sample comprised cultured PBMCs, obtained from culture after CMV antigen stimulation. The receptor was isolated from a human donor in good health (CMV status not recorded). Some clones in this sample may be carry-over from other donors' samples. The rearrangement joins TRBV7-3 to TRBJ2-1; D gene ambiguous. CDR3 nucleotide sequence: TGTGCCAGCAGCCCACGGCCTGCCGATGAGCAGTTCTTC. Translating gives CASSPRPADEQFF.